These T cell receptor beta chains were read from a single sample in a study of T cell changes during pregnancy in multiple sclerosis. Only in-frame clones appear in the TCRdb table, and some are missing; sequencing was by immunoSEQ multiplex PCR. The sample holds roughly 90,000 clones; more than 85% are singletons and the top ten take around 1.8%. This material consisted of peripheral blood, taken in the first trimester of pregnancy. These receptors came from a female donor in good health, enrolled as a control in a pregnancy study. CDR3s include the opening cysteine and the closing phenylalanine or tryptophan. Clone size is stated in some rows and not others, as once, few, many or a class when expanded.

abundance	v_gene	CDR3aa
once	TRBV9	CASSVALGGGGYTF
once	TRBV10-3	CAISATSGGPNTGELFF
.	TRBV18	CASSPVGTGAGNTIYF
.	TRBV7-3	CASSLWTRTYNEQFF
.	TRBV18	CASSPALANYGYTF
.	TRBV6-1	CASLGVSFIRDTQYF
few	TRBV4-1	CASSQMSIRDGELFF
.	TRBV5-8	CASSFYLSGDFYEQYF
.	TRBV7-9	CASSPPGTGDQPQHF
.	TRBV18	CASSPEFGSYEQYF
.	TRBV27	CATHRVDEQFF
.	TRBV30	CAWGERWLGNTIYF
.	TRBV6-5	CASSRGDGGTQYF
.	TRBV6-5	CASSYPTGSGYTF
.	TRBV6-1	CASTGAGGRTGELFF
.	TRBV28	CASSTNSPLHF
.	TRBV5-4	CASSVVTGDSLGEQFF
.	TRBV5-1	CASSAVGGLPYEQYF
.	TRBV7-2	CASSGVTSGGGRSHNEQFF
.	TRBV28	CASSLGVGEKLFF
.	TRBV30	CAWDRDRRQETQYF
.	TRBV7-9	CASSPGGSSAQYF
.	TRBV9	CASRTGSYGYTF
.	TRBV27	CASSPRRPDRGNTIYF
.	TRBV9	CASSVGTGGGTDTQYF
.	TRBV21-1	CASRTGNGYTF
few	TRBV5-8	CASSLDAYTQYF